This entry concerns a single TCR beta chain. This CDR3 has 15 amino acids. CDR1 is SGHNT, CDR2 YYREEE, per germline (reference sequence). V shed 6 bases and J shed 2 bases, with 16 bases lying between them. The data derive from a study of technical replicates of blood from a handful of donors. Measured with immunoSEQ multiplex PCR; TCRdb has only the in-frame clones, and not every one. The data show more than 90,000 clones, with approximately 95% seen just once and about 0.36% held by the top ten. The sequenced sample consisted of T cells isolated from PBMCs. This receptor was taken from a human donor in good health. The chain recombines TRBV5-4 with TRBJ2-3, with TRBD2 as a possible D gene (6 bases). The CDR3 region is CASTRGGLVTDTQYF. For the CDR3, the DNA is TGTGCCAGCACCCGTGGGGGACTTGTCACAGATACGCAGTATTTT.